This T cell receptor beta chain comes out of a study of shared clonotypes between healthy human individuals. Remarks on this clone: Its antigen is not identified.

This CDR3 has 15 amino acids. The germline V gene has CDR1 SNHLY and CDR2 FYNNEI. The V segment lost 3 bases and the J segment 4 bases; nucleotides outside the gene matches: 3. General study points: Generation probabilities of non-shared clonotypes were lower (relative to those shared by all four donors). Around 5.3% of naive CD4 clonotypes were shared across a few donors.

A deep-level run was used for the assay. The material for each subset, its genomic DNA, was split evenly across several immunoSEQ plates. Libraries were prepared by immunoSEQ multiplex PCR; TCRdb keeps only in-frame clonotypes and omits some of them. The data show millions of clones, with 90% to 95% seen just once and 0.1% to 0.15% held by the top ten. Specimen: naive CD4+ T cells sorted from blood. Noted subset: CD45RA+ positively selected. The sequence was obtained from a man between 18 and 29 years old in good health. This chain joins TRBV2 and TRBJ2-2; TRBD1 matches 9 bases. CDR3 protein: CASSEGQGPTGELFF. DNA for the CDR3: TGTGCCAGCAGTGAGGGACAGGGCCCCACCGGGGAGCTGTTTTTT. The full variable domain, in which reference TRBV2 and TRBJ2-2 provide the parts outside the CDR3, is EPEVTQTPSHQVTQMGQEVILRCVPISNHLYFYWYRQILGQKVEFLVSFYNNEISEKSEIFDDQFSVERPDGSNFTLKIRSTKLEDSAMYFCASSEGQGPTGELFFGEGSRLTVL.